These T cell receptor beta chains were read from a single sample in a study of PD-L1 blockade in urothelial cancer. Data came from immunoSEQ multiplex PCR; TCRdb stores just in-frame clones and leaves some out. This table has more than 95,000 clones, 86% appearing once. The sequencing here drew on PBMCs, taken around atezolizumab (anti-PD-L1) treatment. The receptors come from a man aged 50 to 59 with urothelial cancer. Each CDR3 is given with its conserved first and last residue.

j_call: TRBJ1-1; v_call: TRBV6-6; cdr3_aa: CASSRSQGSNTEAFF
j_call: TRBJ2-1; v_call: TRBV6-4; cdr3_aa: CASSLLSGTSYNEQFF
j_call: TRBJ2-3; v_call: TRBV4-1; cdr3_aa: CASSLTEVDTQYF
j_call: TRBJ2-7; v_call: TRBV9; cdr3_aa: CASSVVPPWQYF
j_call: TRBJ2-3; v_call: TRBV10-1; cdr3_aa: CASRTDVARGRATDTQYF
j_call: TRBJ1-1; v_call: TRBV19; cdr3_aa: CASSFGQGNWVNTEAFF
j_call: TRBJ2-6; v_call: TRBV5-1; cdr3_aa: CASSLLGGEANVLTF
j_call: TRBJ2-5; v_call: TRBV21-1; cdr3_aa: CASDRRGERFQETQYF
j_call: TRBJ2-6; v_call: TRBV7-2; cdr3_aa: CASRHAGHLSSGANVLTF
j_call: TRBJ2-2; v_call: TRBV5-4; cdr3_aa: CASSRGTSLTGELFF
j_call: TRBJ1-6; v_call: TRBV6-5; cdr3_aa: CASSYSNSPLHF
j_call: TRBJ2-1; v_call: TRBV5-4; cdr3_aa: CASSSAYSSGRSDEQFF
j_call: TRBJ2-3; v_call: TRBV6-5; cdr3_aa: CASSYQDRASTDTQYF
j_call: TRBJ1-1; v_call: TRBV6-6; cdr3_aa: CASRTQEVYTEAFF
j_call: TRBJ2-3; v_call: TRBV11-1; cdr3_aa: CASSFSAGGRTDTQYF
j_call: TRBJ2-2; v_call: TRBV29-1; cdr3_aa: CSVNYGLADTGELFF
j_call: TRBJ2-2; v_call: TRBV7-8; cdr3_aa: CASSPQTGELFF
j_call: TRBJ1-2; v_call: TRBV18; cdr3_aa: CASSPLRDPNYGYTF
j_call: TRBJ2-3; v_call: TRBV7-2; cdr3_aa: CASRDSSTGASTDTQYF
j_call: TRBJ2-7; v_call: TRBV7-2; cdr3_aa: CATGEAGAGGYEQYF
j_call: TRBJ1-5; v_call: TRBV7-2; cdr3_aa: CASSLSRTQPQHF
j_call: TRBJ1-6; v_call: TRBV27; cdr3_aa: CASSFAGANSPLHF
j_call: TRBJ2-7; v_call: TRBV18; cdr3_aa: CASRGTGEYEQYF
j_call: TRBJ1-3; v_call: TRBV19; cdr3_aa: CASSPLDSPSLRKGIYF
j_call: TRBJ2-7; v_call: TRBV11-2; cdr3_aa: CASSWRGGSYEQYF
j_call: TRBJ1-5; v_call: TRBV5-5; cdr3_aa: CASSQFRGQNSNQPQHF
j_call: TRBJ1-3; v_call: TRBV28; cdr3_aa: CASIKRSWRTGNTIYF
j_call: TRBJ1-6; v_call: TRBV27; cdr3_aa: CASRSGSPLHF
j_call: TRBJ1-2; v_call: TRBV28; cdr3_aa: CASRPTANYGYTF
j_call: TRBJ1-1; v_call: TRBV27; cdr3_aa: CASRTGGGEAFF
j_call: TRBJ1-1; v_call: TRBV27; cdr3_aa: CASSPHDRNTEAFF
j_call: TRBJ1-5; v_call: TRBV7-9; cdr3_aa: CASSSGDRNQPQHF
j_call: TRBJ1-1; v_call: TRBV6-1; cdr3_aa: CASRPTGNTEAFF
j_call: TRBJ2-7; v_call: TRBV28; cdr3_aa: CASSRSGSYEQYF
j_call: TRBJ2-3; v_call: TRBV2; cdr3_aa: CASSPRTSGTDTQYF
j_call: TRBJ1-4; v_call: TRBV5-4; cdr3_aa: CASSFRKWGEDEKLFF
j_call: TRBJ2-7; v_call: TRBV18; cdr3_aa: CASSPPGTSSSEQYF
j_call: TRBJ1-6; v_call: TRBV11-2; cdr3_aa: CASSLYGTPGHSPLHF
j_call: TRBJ2-3; v_call: TRBV28; cdr3_aa: CASSSRLAGGPGPDTQYF
j_call: TRBJ2-5; v_call: TRBV25-1; cdr3_aa: CASSEFPRRGHGQETQYF
j_call: TRBJ1-1; v_call: TRBV5-1; cdr3_aa: CASRAPLGASEAFF
j_call: TRBJ1-3; v_call: TRBV4-1; cdr3_aa: CASSQVGQNGNTIYF
j_call: TRBJ2-3; v_call: TRBV7-2; cdr3_aa: CASSLVPLRADTQYF
j_call: TRBJ2-5; v_call: TRBV19; cdr3_aa: CASSIGRTGQETQYF
j_call: TRBJ2-1; v_call: TRBV28; cdr3_aa: CASRLDSLYNEQFF
j_call: TRBJ2-3; v_call: TRBV10-3; cdr3_aa: CAISTRGSADTQYF
j_call: TRBJ2-1; v_call: TRBV6-6; cdr3_aa: CASTTGGINNEQFF
j_call: TRBJ1-3; v_call: TRBV21-1; cdr3_aa: CASSIRSLGNTIYF
j_call: TRBJ1-2; v_call: TRBV30; cdr3_aa: CAWSRDENYGYTF
j_call: TRBJ2-7; v_call: TRBV27; cdr3_aa: CASSNRAYEQYF
j_call: TRBJ1-2; v_call: TRBV28; cdr3_aa: CASRLSWTGWNYGYTF
j_call: TRBJ2-4; v_call: TRBV10-3; cdr3_aa: CAISESEALGRIQYF
j_call: TRBJ1-6; v_call: TRBV2; cdr3_aa: CASTYKENLSPLHF
j_call: TRBJ2-7; v_call: TRBV5-5; cdr3_aa: CASSLAPPGTSTYEQYF
j_call: TRBJ2-1; v_call: TRBV4-1; cdr3_aa: CASSQEGTAYNEQFF
j_call: TRBJ2-5; v_call: TRBV7-2; cdr3_aa: CASSVPGQQETQYF
j_call: TRBJ2-5; v_call: TRBV28; cdr3_aa: CASSTPERLGETQYF